This entry is about one T cell receptor (beta chain). Some clones are missing from TCRdb's copy, which holds only in-frame ones; the method was immunoSEQ multiplex PCR. The repertoire includes around 270,000 clones, around nine tenths of them detected once, and roughly 3% sits in the top ten. The sample's treatment: some 19 received Ad26.COV2.S at low or high dose, single or two shots; about 5 received placebo; per-sample allocation not given. Collection of samples fell on day 63 after the first vaccine or placebo injection. This record comes from a study of Ad26.COV2.S vaccination and SARS-CoV-2 variants. The germline gives CDR1 MNHEY, CDR2 SVGEGT. The CDR3 consists of 13 residues. Trimming pared 4 bases from V and 4 bases from J, leaving 8 bases between.

The V and J genes are TRBV6-2 or TRBV6-3 and TRBJ2-1; no clear D gene. The sequence was collected from a person between 18 and 65 years old who received the Ad26.COV2.S COVID-19 vaccine or a placebo. The source was peripheral blood, collected in a trial of Ad26.COV2.S vaccine versus placebo. The CDR3 region has the DNA TGTGCCAGCAGTTCCCTGGATTACAATGAGCAGTTCTTC. Amino acid sequence: CASSSLDYNEQFF.